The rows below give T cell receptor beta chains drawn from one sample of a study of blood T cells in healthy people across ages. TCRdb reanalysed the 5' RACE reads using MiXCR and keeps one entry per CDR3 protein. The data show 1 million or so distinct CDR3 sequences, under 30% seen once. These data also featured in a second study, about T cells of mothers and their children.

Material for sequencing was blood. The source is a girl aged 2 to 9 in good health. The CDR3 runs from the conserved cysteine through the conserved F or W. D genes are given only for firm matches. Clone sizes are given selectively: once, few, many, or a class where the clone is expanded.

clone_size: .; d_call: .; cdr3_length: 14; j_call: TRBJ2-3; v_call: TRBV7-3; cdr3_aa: CASSLTGVTDTQYF; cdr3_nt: TGTGCCAGCAGCTTAACGGGGGTCACAGATACGCAGTATTTT
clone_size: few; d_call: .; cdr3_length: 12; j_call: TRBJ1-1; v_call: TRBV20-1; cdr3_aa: CSADSTNTEAFF; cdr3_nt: TGCAGTGCCGACAGCACGAACACTGAAGCTTTCTTT
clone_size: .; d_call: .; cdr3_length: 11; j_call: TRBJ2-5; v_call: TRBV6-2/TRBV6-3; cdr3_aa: CASSYMKTQYF; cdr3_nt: TGTGCCAGCAGTTACATGAAGACCCAGTACTTC
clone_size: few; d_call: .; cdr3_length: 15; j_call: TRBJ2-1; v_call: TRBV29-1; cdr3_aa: CSVEDRATTYNEQFF; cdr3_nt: TGCAGCGTTGAAGATAGGGCAACTACCTACAATGAGCAGTTCTTC
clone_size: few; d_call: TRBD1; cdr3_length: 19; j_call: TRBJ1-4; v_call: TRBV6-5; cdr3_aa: CASSLGPQGGLHSHEKLFF; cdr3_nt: TGTGCCAGCAGTTTGGGTCCCCAGGGGGGCCTCCATAGTCATGAAAAACTGTTTTTT
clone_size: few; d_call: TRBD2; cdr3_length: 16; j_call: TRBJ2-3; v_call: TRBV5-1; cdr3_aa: CASSSRLAGDTDTQYF; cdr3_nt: TGCGCCAGCAGCTCCCGACTAGCGGGGGACACAGATACGCAGTATTTT
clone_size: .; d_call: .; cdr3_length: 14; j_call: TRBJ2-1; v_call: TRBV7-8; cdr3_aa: CASALLSSVNEQFF; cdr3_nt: TGTGCCAGTGCTCTTCTCTCGTCCGTCAATGAGCAGTTCTTC
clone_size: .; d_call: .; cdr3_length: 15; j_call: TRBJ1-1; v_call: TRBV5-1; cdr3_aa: CASSLATEMNTEAFF; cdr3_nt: TGCGCCAGCAGCTTGGCCACAGAGATGAACACTGAAGCTTTCTTT
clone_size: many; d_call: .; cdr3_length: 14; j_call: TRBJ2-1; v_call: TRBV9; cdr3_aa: CASSVVQIYNEQFF; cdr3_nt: TGTGCCAGCAGCGTAGTACAGATTTACAATGAGCAGTTCTTC
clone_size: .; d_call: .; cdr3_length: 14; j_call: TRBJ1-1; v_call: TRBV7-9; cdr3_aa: CASSWADLNTEAFF; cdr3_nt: TGTGCCAGCAGCTGGGCAGACCTGAACACTGAAGCTTTCTTT